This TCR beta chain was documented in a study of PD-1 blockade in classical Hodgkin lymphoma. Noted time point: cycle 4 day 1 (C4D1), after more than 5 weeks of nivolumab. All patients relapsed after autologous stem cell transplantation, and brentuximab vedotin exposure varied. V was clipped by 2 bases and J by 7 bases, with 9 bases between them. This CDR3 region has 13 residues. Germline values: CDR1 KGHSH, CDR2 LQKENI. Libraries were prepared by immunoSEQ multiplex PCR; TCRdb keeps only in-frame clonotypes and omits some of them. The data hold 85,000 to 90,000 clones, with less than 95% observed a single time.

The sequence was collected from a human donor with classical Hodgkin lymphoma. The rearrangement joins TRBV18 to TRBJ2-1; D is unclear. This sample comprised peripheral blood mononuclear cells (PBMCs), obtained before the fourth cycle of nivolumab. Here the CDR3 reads CASSPSLANEQFF. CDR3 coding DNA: TGTGCCAGCTCACCATCGTTAGCTAATGAGCAGTTCTTC.